The subject of this entry is one TCR beta chain. This entry comes from a study of blood T cell repertoires in COVID-19. For the study at large: Samples representing acute and convalescent COVID-19 were sourced from the United States, Italy and Spain. The cDNA or gDNA used as material had been derived from T cells, B-cell-depleted T cells, or PBMCs.

Original methodology: Amplifying reference gene primers gave estimates of nucleated cell counts. TCRdb keeps only in-frame clones here, not all; method: immunoSEQ multiplex PCR. From that table come the V and J calls and clone size; the DNA was used to work out D and trimming. The sample has some 150,000 clones; roughly 84% are singletons. Germline V gene sequence: CDR1 SGHAT, CDR2 FQNNGV. This CDR3 comprises 13 residues. Trimming left V 5 bases short and J 6 bases short, with 10 bases between. Followed longitudinally, the Seattle patients had been enrolled during active infection. Source material: peripheral blood. The chain couples TRBV11-2 to TRBJ2-2; unclear D gene. This sequence originates from a woman in her sixties or seventies with COVID-19, enrolled during active disease. CDR3: CASSQVAAGELFF. The DNA for the CDR3 is TGTGCCAGCAGCCAAGTCGCAGCCGGGGAGCTGTTTTTT.